The 18 T cell receptor beta chains presented below share a single source sample, sequenced in a study of blood T cells in healthy people across ages. With a J-beta primer mix and a sample-barcoded 5' primer, a second PCR ran 7 to 11 cycles. TCRdb reprocessed the 5' RACE reads with MiXCR, giving one entry per CDR3 protein. The sample includes about 1,800,000 distinct CDR3 sequences, over 25% of them seen just once. The sequencing sample was made of blood. These TCRs come from a woman in her twenties or thirties in good health.

This rearrangement joins TRBV4-3 to TRBJ2-7; 7 bases are a match to TRBD2. CDR1 and CDR2 from the germline V gene are LGHNA and YSLEER. The CDR3 totals 15 residues. V was clipped by 0 bases and J by 2 bases; unmatched bases: 4. In DNA form, the CDR3 reads TGCGCCAGCAGCCAAGAGAGCGGGGCGACCTACGAGCAGTACTTC. Its protein product is CASSQESGATYEQYF.

V gene TRBV5-1 combines with J gene TRBJ2-6; 10 positions match TRBD2. The CDR3 is 20 amino acids. V was clipped by 0 bases and J by 0 bases; unmatched bases: 9. Germline CDR1 SGHRS, CDR2 YFSETQ. The CDR3 nucleotides are TGCGCCAGCAGCTTGGCCCTAGCGGGGGCCGGAAACTCTGGGGCCAACGTCCTGACTTTC. Protein product: CASSLALAGAGNSGANVLTF.

The rearrangement uses TRBV29-1 and TRBJ2-3; TRBD1 or TRBD2 may be the D gene (5 bases each). The germline CDR1 and CDR2 sequences are SQVTM and ANQGSEA. This CDR3 is built from 10 residues. Deletions cut 7 bases from V and 8 bases from J, with 10 bases between. CDR3 sequence (DNA): TGCAGCGGAGGGGATGGTACGCAGTATTTT. Protein sequence: CSGGDGTQYF.

The chain uses TRBV10-2 and TRBJ1-1; D may be TRBD1 (5 bases). The length of the CDR3 is 14 residues. Germline V gene lookup returns CDR1 WSHSY and CDR2 SAAADI. Trimming removed 1 base at V and 5 bases at J, with 11 bases between. CDR3 residues: CASSEFQGGTEAFF. CDR3 DNA sequence: TGCGCCAGCAGTGAGTTTCAGGGAGGTACTGAAGCTTTCTTT.

This clonotype has more than one count but fewer than ten. V and J are TRBV12-3 or TRBV12-4 and TRBJ1-1; D is ambiguous. The CDR3 runs 14 residues. Trimming left V 6 bases short and J 4 bases short, with 15 bases between. As DNA, the CDR3 is TGTGCCAGCAGCGGGCTAGGAGGGCGCACTGAAGCTTTCTTT. It translates to CASSGLGGRTEAFF.

There are a few counts of this clonotype. The CDR3 sequence is CASSLGNYNEQFF. CDR3 nucleotides: TGCGCCAGCAGCTTGGGGAATTACAATGAGCAGTTCTTC. The gene calls are TRBV5-1 and TRBJ2-1; D is unclear. This CDR3 is 13 amino acids long. CDR1 and CDR2 from the germline V gene are SGHRS and YFSETQ. V lost 0 bases and J lost 4, with 5 bases in between.

This clonotype was counted many times. V and J are TRBV3-1 and TRBJ2-7; 11 nucleotides line up with TRBD1. This CDR3 contains 14 residues. The germline V gene encodes CDR1 LGHDT and CDR2 YNNKEL (reference sequence). The V and J ends lost 0 bases and 5 bases, in that order; junction bases with no gene match: 0. The CDR3 DNA reads as TGTGCCAGCAGCCAAGAGGGACAGGGGGACGAGCAGTACTTC. Encoded protein: CASSQEGQGDEQYF.

The sample holds many counts of this clonotype. This chain's CDR3 is CASSLEGREYYEQYF. CDR3 bases: TGTGCCAGCAGTTTAGAGGGACGGGAGTACTACGAGCAGTACTTC. The rearrangement links TRBV12-3 or TRBV12-4 to TRBJ2-7; D possibly corresponds to TRBD2 (6 bases). This CDR3 contains 15 residues. The V end lost 1 base, the J end lost 3 bases, and 13 bases lay between the germline ends.

V gene TRBV5-6 combines with J gene TRBJ1-1, with 7 bases lining up with TRBD1. V was clipped by 1 base and J by 4 bases; unmatched bases: 10. The CDR3 contains 16 residues. Germline V gene lookup returns CDR1 SGHDT and CDR2 YYEEEE. CDR3 sequence (DNA): TGTGCCAGCAGCTTGAGTACAGGGGACGGGATCACTGAAGCTTTCTTT. Translation: CASSLSTGDGITEAFF.

Worth noting for this clonotype: Being one base from a much bigger clone, this may be a read error. The chain carries TRBV29-1 and TRBJ2-5; perhaps TRBD2 as D (6 bases). The germline V and J ends were trimmed by 4 bases and 2 bases, with 14 bases remaining between them. The CDR3 consists of 14 residues. CDR1 is SQVTM and CDR2 is ANQGSEA in the germline V gene. The CDR3 bases are TGCAGCGTTGCCCTGCTGGACTATCAAGAGACCCAGTACTTC. Protein product: CSVALLDYQETQYF.

This clonotype appeared a few times. Sequence at one end of the junction differs from germline and may be a read error. The gene calls are TRBV4-1 and TRBJ2-7; D may be TRBD1 (5 bases). This CDR3 region has 15 residues. The germline CDR1 and CDR2 sequences are MGHRA and YSYEKL. CDR3 residues: CASSQVQGSSHEQYF. The CDR3 region has the DNA TGCGCCAGCAGCCAAGTTCAGGGAAGCTCCCACGAGCAGTACTTC.

This clonotype has only a few counts. V is TRBV29-1 and J is TRBJ1-2, with D unclear. Germline-derived CDR1 and CDR2 are SQVTM and ANQGSEA. CDR3 length: 15 residues. Trimming removed 7 bases at V and 4 bases at J, with 22 bases between. This CDR3 is CSAMGYPGVVYGYTF. CDR3 nucleotides: TGCAGCGCCATGGGGTATCCCGGGGTTGTCTATGGCTACACCTTC.

The sample holds a few counts of this clonotype. The V call is TRBV24-1, the J call TRBJ1-2; TRBD1 is a possible D gene (5 bases). The CDR3 totals 16 residues. Per the germline V gene, CDR1 is KGHDR and CDR2 is SFDVKD. V was cut by 3 bases and J by 3 bases, with 16 bases left in between. The CDR3 protein is CATSDAPQGAHYGYTF. CDR3 DNA sequence: TGTGCCACCAGTGATGCACCTCAAGGGGCACACTATGGCTACACCTTC.

As DNA, the CDR3 is TGTGCCAGCAGCTCCATGAGGTCCTACAATGAGCAGTTCTTC. As protein: CASSSMRSYNEQFF. V usage is TRBV11-2 and J usage is TRBJ2-1; no firm D call. CDR3 length equals 14 residues. The V end lost 4 bases, the J end lost 1 base, and 8 bases lay between the germline ends. The germline gives CDR1 SGHAT, CDR2 FQNNGV.

The chain joins TRBV5-1 to TRBJ1-1; no reliable D call. This CDR3 has 15 amino acids. Germline V gene data show CDR1 as SGHRS and CDR2 as YFSETQ. With 0 bases removed from V and 1 base from J, the gap between germline ends came to 10 bases. CDR3 region: CASSLAGQTNTEAFF. DNA of the CDR3: TGCGCCAGCAGCTTGGCCGGGCAGACGAACACTGAAGCTTTCTTT.

With regard to this clonotype: Germline and junction disagree at one end, which may indicate a read error. J is TRBJ2-2 and V is TRBV20-1; a weak D match, TRBD1 (6 bases). This CDR3 contains 16 residues. Germline V lookup: CDR1 DFQATT, CDR2 SNEGSKA (reference sequence). CDR3 protein: CSARGQGSWDTGERFF. CDR3 bases: TGCAGTGCTAGGGGGCAGGGCTCCTGGGACACCGGGGAGCGGTTTTTT.

The rearrangement joins TRBV5-1 to TRBJ2-7, with TRBD2 matching 10 bases. The CDR3 covers 15 residues. The germline V gene encodes CDR1 SGHRS and CDR2 YFSETQ. V shed 4 bases, J shed 3 bases, and the junction held 7 bases outside the gene matches. DNA of the CDR3: TGCGCCAGCAGCCCACCCGGGACTAGCGACTACGAGCAGTACTTC. It yields the protein CASSPPGTSDYEQYF.

Details on this clonotype: The junction and the germline gene differ at one end; a read error may be behind it. This rearrangement joins TRBV4-2 to TRBJ2-3; D is perhaps TRBD2 (6 bases). The CDR3 is 15 amino acids. Germline loops: CDR1 LGHNA, CDR2 YNFKEQ. The CDR3 loop is CTSSPSGQSTDTQYF. DNA for the CDR3: TGTACCAGCAGCCCCAGCGGGCAAAGCACAGATACGCAGTATTTT.